This TCR beta chain was observed in a study of cytomegalovirus exposure and HLA in healthy donors. Findings and caveats of the study: Productive rates of about 87% or about 30% were seen for most TCR beta V segments in an earlier analysis. Some highly shared sequence variants likely arose as a pipeline artifact. It was confirmed in vitro that a few of the CMV-associated chains were specific for CMV antigens. Equally common other TCR beta chains were less clonally expanded than HLA-associated ones, a later analysis found.

In this sample, this clone turned up once. Its antigen is not known. Germline assignment: CDR1 SGHTA and CDR2 FQGNSA. This CDR3 has 16 amino acids. The V end lost 1 base, the J end lost 1 base, and 10 bases lay between the germline ends. This PCR relied on a set of 60 Vbeta primers and 13 Jbeta primers. The table came from immunoSEQ multiplex PCR; TCRdb's copy has only in-frame clones and leaves some out. The sample shows about 160,000 clones, roughly 85% of them seen only once. This TCR came from a boy younger than 10 in good health and CMV-seronegative. The source material was PBMCs. The chain carries TRBV7-2 and TRBJ2-2; D gene unclear. DNA of the CDR3: TGTGCCAGCAGCTTAGTAGTGGTTTGGAACACCGGGGAGCTGTTTTTT. This gives the protein CASSLVVVWNTGELFF.